The next 13 T cell receptor beta chains were all read from a single sample in a study of T cell repertoires in cytomegalovirus infection. TCRdb re-called the reads through MiXCR, storing one row per CDR3 protein. The sample records around 740,000 distinct CDR3 sequences, about 40% being singletons. The specimen was PBMCs. The receptor source for this set is a human donor in good health (CMV status not recorded). Some clones in this sample may be carry-over from other donors' samples.

This clonotype occurred a few times. The rearrangement links TRBV28 to TRBJ1-5; D call uncertain. Germline V gene data show CDR1 as MDHEN and CDR2 as SYDVKM. This CDR3 has 11 residues. V was pared by 3 bases and J by 7 bases, with 4 bases between. The CDR3 reads CASSFRQPQHF. DNA for the CDR3: TGTGCCAGCAGTTTCCGACAGCCCCAGCATTTT.

This clonotype came up a few times. The rearrangement joins TRBV4-3 to TRBJ2-2, with TRBD2 matching 11 bases. From germline, CDR1 is LGHNA and CDR2 YSLEER. The ends lost 3 bases at V and 7 bases at J; junction bases unmatched: 7. The CDR3 has 16 residues. The CDR3 loop is CASSHAITSGSGELFF. Here the CDR3 DNA reads TGCGCCAGCAGCCATGCTATTACTAGCGGGAGCGGGGAGCTGTTTTTT.

CDR3 in DNA: TGCAGTGCTATCTTGCGTAATGAAAAACTGTTTTTT. Translated: CSAILRNEKLFF. The chain employs TRBV20-1 and TRBJ1-4; D unclear. V was shortened by 4 bases and J by 4 bases, with 7 bases between the two germline ends. The CDR3 runs 12 residues. The germline CDR1 and CDR2 sequences are DFQATT and SNEGSKA (reference sequence).

This clonotype was counted a few times. V gene TRBV28 combines with J gene TRBJ2-4; D remains ambiguous. CDR1 MDHEN and CDR2 SYDVKM come from the germline V gene. The CDR3 runs 11 residues. The germline V and J ends were trimmed by 8 bases and 6 bases, with 8 bases remaining between them. The CDR3 spells CASLQGNIQYF. The CDR3 DNA reads as TGTGCCAGCCTCCAAGGAAACATTCAGTACTTC.

The chain joins TRBV7-9 to TRBJ2-3; no firm D call. This CDR3 has 14 residues. The germline V gene has CDR1 SEHNR and CDR2 FQNEAQ (reference sequence). The V end lost 0 bases, the J end lost 5 bases, and 9 bases lay between the germline ends. The CDR3, as DNA: TGTGCCAGCAGCTTAGCGGTGGTTGGAGATACGCAGTATTTT. Translation gives CASSLAVVGDTQYF.

This clonotype was seen ten or more times. V is TRBV20-1 and J is TRBJ2-7; D is unresolved. Trimming took 0 bases from V and 3 from J, leaving 18 bases between them. Looked up from germline, CDR1 is DFQATT and CDR2 is SNEGSKA (reference sequence). This CDR3 has 16 amino acids. Written as DNA, the CDR3 is TGCAGTGCTAGAGATCATGGCAGGCCGAGCTTCTACGAGCAGTACTTC. Translation gives CSARDHGRPSFYEQYF.

This chain uses TRBV27 with TRBJ1-1; no clear D. Germline CDR1 MNHEY, CDR2 SMNVEV (reference sequence). V shed 6 bases and J shed 3 bases, with 23 bases lying between them. The CDR3 totals 17 residues. The CDR3 here is CASRILSVNVGDTEAFF. CDR3 DNA sequence: TGTGCCAGCAGGATACTAAGTGTCAATGTTGGCGACACTGAAGCTTTCTTT.

The V call is TRBV7-9, the J call TRBJ2-6, with D unclear. The CDR3 runs 20 residues. Trimming took 3 bases from V and 0 from J, leaving 21 bases between them. Germline V lookup: CDR1 SEHNR, CDR2 FQNEAQ (reference sequence). CDR3 in DNA: TGTGCCAGCAGCTTTTTCGTAGGCGTTCGAGGCTCCTCTGGGGCCAACGTCCTGACTTTC. This sequence encodes CASSFFVGVRGSSGANVLTF.

The chain links TRBV29-1 to TRBJ2-5, with 7 bases identical to TRBD2. Trimming at V came to 4 bases and at J to 1 base, leaving 0 bases not matched to a gene. The germline V gene encodes CDR1 SQVTM and CDR2 ANQGSEA. The CDR3 has 12 amino acids. The CDR3 spells CSVGGGQETQYF. The DNA for the CDR3 is TGCAGCGTTGGGGGGGGCCAAGAGACCCAGTACTTC.

This clonotype came up many times. The gene calls are TRBV6-1 and TRBJ1-2; maybe TRBD1 (5 bases). The CDR3 has 15 amino acids. V lost 5 bases, J lost 4 bases, and 17 bases lay in between. Germline V gene data show CDR1 as MNHNS and CDR2 as SASEGT. The CDR3 nucleotides read TGTGCCAGCAGTCCAGGACGGGGGAGCGGCTATGGCTACACCTTC. This encodes CASSPGRGSGYGYTF.

The gene calls are TRBV7-2 and TRBJ2-1, with a possible D match to TRBD2 (7 bases). The V gene's germline CDR1 is SGHTA and CDR2 FQGNSA. CDR3 size: 15 residues. Trimming shortened V by 5 bases and J by 4 bases, and 15 bases separated the two germline ends. The CDR3 loop reads CASSPRGGRYNEQFF. Here the CDR3 DNA reads TGTGCCAGCAGCCCAAGGGGGGGCCGATACAATGAGCAGTTCTTC.

This clonotype showed up just a few times. The gene calls are TRBV5-6 and TRBJ2-7; D is uncertain. V lost 4 bases, J lost 5 bases, and 7 bases lay in between. In germline, CDR1 is SGHDT, CDR2 YYEEEE. This CDR3 is 11 amino acids long. The CDR3 region has the DNA TGTGCCAGCAGCGTACGGGACGAGCAGTACTTC. Its translation is CASSVRDEQYF.

This clonotype was recorded at least ten times. The rearrangement joins TRBV28 to TRBJ1-6, with TRBD1 matching 9 bases. The CDR3 has 22 amino acids. Germline V gives CDR1 MDHEN, CDR2 SYDVKM. After removal of 6 bases from V and 11 bases from J, the junction contained 32 bases not matched to a gene. This CDR3 reads CASRPAGQGIEDFLGGRTPLHF. In nucleotides, the CDR3 is TGTGCCAGCAGGCCCGCGGGACAGGGTATCGAAGATTTCCTAGGCGGAAGGACACCCCTCCACTTT.